Following are 26 T cell receptor beta chains from one sample sequenced in a study of T cell responses to AZD1222 COVID-19 vaccine. Method: immunoSEQ multiplex PCR; TCRdb's copy keeps in-frame clones and lacks some. Seen here are 110,000 to 150,000 clones, 80% to 90% observed once, and the top ten hold about 3.5%. The material was peripheral blood, obtained on day 0 of AZD1222 vaccination. The receptors were sampled from an adult in good health.

V usage is TRBV14 and J usage is TRBJ2-1; the match to TRBD1 covers 9 bases. V shed 4 bases, J shed 5 bases, and the junction held 6 bases outside the gene matches. The germline gives CDR1 SGHDN, CDR2 FVKESK. The CDR3 sequence is 15 residues long. CDR3 region: CASSPWGQGNNEQFF. DNA for the CDR3: TGTGCCAGCAGCCCATGGGGACAGGGAAACAATGAGCAGTTCTTC. Variable domain in full (rest from reference TRBV14 and TRBJ2-1): EAGVTQFPSHSVIEKGQTVTLRCDPISGHDNLYWYRRVMGKEIKFLLHFVKESKQDESGMPNNRFLAERTGGTYSTLKVQPAELEDSGVYFCASSPWGQGNNEQFFGPGTRLTVL.

Written as DNA, the CDR3 is TGTGCCAGCTCCCCCAGGGGCTACGAGCAGTACTTC. Protein: CASSPRGYEQYF. The chain links TRBV18 to TRBJ2-7; D is possibly TRBD1 (6 bases). Germline CDR1 is KGHSH and CDR2 is LQKENI. V was cut by 6 bases and J by 3 bases, with 9 bases left in between. This CDR3 has 12 residues.

This clone was seen just once. The V gene is TRBV12-3 or TRBV12-4, the J gene TRBJ1-6; D is ambiguous. The ends were cut back, 3 bases at V and 10 bases at J, with 7 bases in the middle. The CDR3 extends over 12 amino acids. Here the CDR3 reads CASSFSGSPLHF. The CDR3 DNA follows: TGTGCCAGCAGTTTTTCCGGATCACCCCTCCACTTT.

The chain recombines TRBV7-9 with TRBJ2-2; D may correspond to TRBD1 or TRBD2 (6 bases each). Germline CDR1 and CDR2: SEHNR and FQNEAQ (reference sequence). Between the trimmed V and J ends, which lost 11 bases and 1 base, there was a span of 20 bases. The length of the CDR3 is 16 residues. CDR3 in DNA: TGTGCCTCACCTACTGGGGGGCCAGGGAACACCGGGGAGCTGTTTTTT. As protein: CASPTGGPGNTGELFF.

This sequence joins TRBV13 and TRBJ2-2, with a possible D match to TRBD1 (5 bases). Germline loops: CDR1 PRHDT, CDR2 FYEKMQ (reference sequence). This CDR3 is built from 16 residues. V gave up 5 bases and J gave up 4 bases, with 17 bases separating them. The CDR3 region has the DNA TGTGCCAGCAGCGCGTTACAGACAGAATTCACCGGGGAGCTGTTTTTT. Amino acid sequence: CASSALQTEFTGELFF. The entire variable domain, with the rest obtained from reference TRBV13 and TRBJ2-2, is as follows: AAGVIQSPRHLIKEKRETATLKCYPIPRHDTVYWYQQGPGQDPQFLISFYEKMQSDKGSIPDRFSAQQFSDYHSELNMSSLELGDSALYFCASSALQTEFTGELFFGEGSRLTVL.

This chain joins TRBV12-3 or TRBV12-4 and TRBJ2-1, with TRBD2 as a possible D gene (6 bases). The CDR3 spans 13 residues. Between the trimmed V and J ends, which lost 3 bases and 8 bases, there was a span of 11 bases. DNA for the CDR3: TGTGCCAGCAGTTTCGCGGGAAGGGATGAGCAGTTCTTC. Translation: CASSFAGRDEQFF.

The chain links TRBV6-2 or TRBV6-3 to TRBJ1-1; 7 bases align to TRBD1. The CDR3 length is 14 residues. The V gene's germline CDR1 is MNHEY and CDR2 SVGEGT. V lost 2 bases, J lost 5 bases, and 5 bases stayed unmatched. CDR3 nucleotide sequence: TGTGCCAGCAGTTACGCAGGGGGAAGAACTGAAGCTTTCTTT. It encodes CASSYAGGRTEAFF.

This clone was counted once. The rearrangement links TRBV5-4 to TRBJ2-1; TRBD2 matches at 8 bases. V gave up 4 bases and J gave up 10 bases; unmatched junction bases: 13. The CDR3 consists of 15 residues. Germline CDR1 is SGHNT and CDR2 is YYREEE (reference sequence). CDR3 residues: CASSREGPRGVEQFF. The CDR3 nucleotides are TGTGCCAGCAGCCGGGAGGGACCAAGGGGTGTAGAGCAGTTCTTC. The full variable domain, its missing parts supplied by reference TRBV5-4 and TRBJ2-1, is ETGVTQSPTHLIKTRGQQVTLRCSSQSGHNTVSWYQQALGQGPQFIFQYYREEENGRGNFPPRFSGLQFPNYSSELNVNALELDDSALYLCASSREGPRGVEQFFGPGTRLTVL.

Regarding this clone: Other DNA sequences in this sample translate to the same CDR3. The V and J genes are TRBV3-1 (or the pseudogene TRBV3-2) and TRBJ2-7; tentatively, D is TRBD2 (6 bases). Germline values: CDR1 LGHDT, CDR2 YNNKEL (reference sequence). The CDR3 runs 14 residues. Trimming removed 1 base from V and 1 base from J, with 8 bases in between. The CDR3 here is CASSQVGGSYEQYF. The CDR3 coding sequence is TGTGCCAGCAGCCAAGTTGGAGGGTCCTACGAGCAGTACTTC.

This clone has just a few counts. The chain employs TRBV30 and TRBJ2-2; TRBD2 is a possible D gene (5 bases). The CDR3 is 13 amino acids. Germline CDR1 reads GTSNPN; CDR2 reads SVGIG (reference sequence). V was clipped by 7 bases and J by 3 bases, with 12 bases between them. The CDR3 here is CASRGSYTGELFF. CDR3 nucleotide sequence: TGTGCCTCCCGAGGGAGTTACACCGGGGAGCTGTTTTTT.

The chain has TRBV6-1 and TRBJ1-4, with D possibly being TRBD1 (6 bases). With 0 bases removed from V and 4 bases from J, the gap between germline ends came to 12 bases. CDR3 size: 16 residues. Germline V CDR1 and CDR2: MNHNS, SASEGT. The CDR3 spells CASSEASDRFNEKLFF. CDR3 nucleotides: TGTGCCAGCAGTGAAGCGTCGGACAGATTTAATGAAAAACTGTTTTTT.

This clone was seen only a few times. The CDR3 reads CAISERNEQFF. CDR3 nucleotide sequence: TGTGCCATCAGTGAGAGGAATGAGCAGTTCTTC. V usage is TRBV10-3 and J usage is TRBJ2-1; no definite D call. Looked up from germline, CDR1 is ENHRY and CDR2 is SYGVKD. V was cut by 2 bases and J by 7 bases, with 3 bases left in between. CDR3 length: 11 amino acids.

This chain links TRBV11-3 with TRBJ1-4; a weak D match, TRBD1 (5 bases). Trimming took off 3 bases at V and 12 bases at J, with 17 bases between the two ends. The CDR3 sequence is 14 residues long. Per germline, CDR1 SGHNT and CDR2 YENEEA. As DNA, the CDR3 is TGTGCCAGCAGCTTTGCCCTAACAGGTTTGGAACTGTTTTTT. It encodes CASSFALTGLELFF.

V is TRBV28 and J is TRBJ1-5; 9 positions agree with TRBD1. CDR1 is MDHEN and CDR2 is SYDVKM in the germline V gene. The ends lost 6 bases at V and 3 bases at J; junction bases unmatched: 6. This CDR3 is 15 amino acids long. The CDR3, as DNA: TGTGCCAGCAGCTTTGGGACAGGGAACAATCAGCCCCAGCATTTT. This sequence encodes CASSFGTGNNQPQHF.

The chain couples TRBV19 to TRBJ1-2; 8 bases align to TRBD1. The CDR3 sequence is 15 residues long. Trimming removed 0 bases from V and 7 bases from J; junction bases left unmatched: 7. CDR1 and CDR2 (germline): LNHDA, SQIVND (reference sequence). Here the CDR3 reads CASSIDGTGPGGYTF. In DNA form, the CDR3 reads TGTGCCAGTAGTATAGATGGGACAGGCCCCGGTGGCTACACCTTC.

V and J are TRBV9 and TRBJ1-3; possible D gene TRBD1, 6 bases. Germline values: CDR1 SGDLS, CDR2 YYNGEE. Trimming took off 3 bases at V and 1 base at J, with 11 bases between the two ends. This CDR3 spans 15 amino acids. The CDR3 DNA follows: TGTGCCAGCAGCGACCAACAGGGTTCTGGAAACACCATATATTTT. Residues: CASSDQQGSGNTIYF.

The V call is TRBV10-3, the J call TRBJ2-1, with 10 nucleotides matching TRBD2. This CDR3 spans 16 amino acids. The junction had 11 bases not matched to a gene; V was cut back by 5 bases and J by 7 bases. Germline CDR1 ENHRY, CDR2 SYGVKD. CDR3 sequence: CAISQEASGSLNEQFF. The CDR3, as DNA: TGTGCCATCAGTCAGGAAGCTAGCGGGAGCCTGAATGAGCAGTTCTTC.

The chain has TRBV3-1 (or the pseudogene TRBV3-2) and TRBJ2-1; 11 bases map to TRBD2. Germline CDR1 and CDR2: LGHDT and YNNKEL (reference sequence). The CDR3 length is 16 residues. V shed 1 base, J shed 5 bases, and the junction held 4 bases outside the gene matches. CDR3 protein: CASSQGTSGSNNEQFF. DNA for the CDR3: TGTGCCAGCAGCCAAGGTACTAGCGGGAGCAACAATGAGCAGTTCTTC.

DNA for the CDR3: TGTGCCAGTAGTTCGCGGACAGGGCTAGCTGAAGCTTTCTTT. Its protein product is CASSSRTGLAEAFF. The chain links TRBV19 to TRBJ1-1, with 8 nucleotides matching TRBD1. V gave up 5 bases and J gave up 6 bases; unmatched junction bases: 8. This CDR3 spans 14 amino acids. The germline CDR1 and CDR2 sequences are LNHDA and SQIVND (reference sequence).

The chain has TRBV20-1 and TRBJ2-7, with D uncertain. Germline lookup yields CDR1 DFQATT and CDR2 SNEGSKA (reference sequence). The length of the CDR3 is 12 residues. The V gene lost 3 bases and the J gene lost 2 bases, with 8 bases spanning the gap. CDR3 DNA sequence: TGCAGTGCTAGTATTCCAACCTACGAGCAGTACTTC. This gives the protein CSASIPTYEQYF.

The rearrangement links TRBV5-5 to TRBJ1-1; unclear D gene. Trimming stripped 4 bases from V and 1 base from J, with 2 bases between. Germline assignment: CDR1 SGHKS and CDR2 YYEKEE (reference sequence). CDR3 length: 11 amino acids. This CDR3 reads CASSRNTEAFF. The CDR3 nucleotides read TGTGCCAGCAGCCGGAACACTGAAGCTTTCTTT.

This chain connects TRBV30 to TRBJ2-2; 9 positions agree with TRBD1. The germline gives CDR1 GTSNPN, CDR2 SVGIG (reference sequence). V shed 0 bases, J shed 7 bases, and the junction held 6 bases outside the gene matches. This CDR3 comprises 15 residues. CDR3 loop: CAWSVLGTGHGELFF. CDR3 sequence (DNA): TGTGCCTGGAGTGTACTGGGGACAGGGCACGGGGAGCTGTTTTTT.

The V and J genes are TRBV6-5 and TRBJ1-2, with 8 bases aligning to TRBD1. The germline V gene encodes CDR1 MNHEY and CDR2 SVGAGI. This CDR3 contains 14 residues. V lost 11 bases and J lost 7; bases outside the gene matches: 15. CDR3 region: CAARPTGALVGYTF. The DNA for the CDR3 is TGTGCCGCTCGACCGACAGGGGCGCTCGTTGGCTACACCTTC.

The chain joins TRBV9 to TRBJ2-3; 11 bases map to TRBD2. CDR3 size: 15 residues. Germline-derived CDR1 and CDR2 are SGDLS and YYNGEE. V dropped 7 bases and J dropped 4; count of bases not matched to a gene: 8. CDR3 residues: CASAPETSGADTQYF. Here the CDR3 DNA reads TGTGCCAGCGCCCCAGAGACTAGCGGGGCAGATACGCAGTATTTT.

CDR3 sequence: CASSQGLAGYTDTQYF. CDR3 bases: TGTGCCAGCAGCCAAGGACTAGCGGGATACACAGATACGCAGTATTTT. The chain has TRBV3-1 (or the pseudogene TRBV3-2) and TRBJ2-3; 11 bases line up with TRBD2. With 1 base clipped from V and 2 bases from J, the junction kept 2 bases outside the gene matches. CDR3 length: 16 residues. Germline V gene lookup returns CDR1 LGHDT and CDR2 YNNKEL (reference sequence).

This chain joins TRBV28 and TRBJ2-7; TRBD1 aligns across 9 bases. CDR3 length: 15 residues. Per germline, CDR1 MDHEN and CDR2 SYDVKM. J was trimmed by 5 bases and V by 3 bases; bases with no gene match: 8. This CDR3 reads CASSLKQGASDEQYF. The DNA of the CDR3 is TGTGCCAGCAGTTTGAAACAGGGGGCGAGCGACGAGCAGTACTTC.